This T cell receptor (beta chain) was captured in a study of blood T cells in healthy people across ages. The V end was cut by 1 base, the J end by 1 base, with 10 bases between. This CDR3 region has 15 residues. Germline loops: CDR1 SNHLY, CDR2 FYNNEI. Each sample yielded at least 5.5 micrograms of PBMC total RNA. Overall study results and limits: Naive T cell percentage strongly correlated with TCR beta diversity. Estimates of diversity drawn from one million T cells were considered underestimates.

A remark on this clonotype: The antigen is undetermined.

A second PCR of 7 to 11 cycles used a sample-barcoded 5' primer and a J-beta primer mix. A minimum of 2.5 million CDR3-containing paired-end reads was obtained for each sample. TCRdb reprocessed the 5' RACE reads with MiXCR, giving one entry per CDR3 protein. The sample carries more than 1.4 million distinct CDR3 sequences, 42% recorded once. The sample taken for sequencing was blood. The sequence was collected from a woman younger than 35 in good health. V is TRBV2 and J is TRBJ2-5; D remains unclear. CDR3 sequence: CASSEGAGLQETQYF. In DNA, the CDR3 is TGTGCCAGCAGTGAAGGGGCAGGCCTCCAAGAGACCCAGTACTTC.